This TCR beta chain derives from a study of cytomegalovirus exposure and HLA in healthy donors. This CDR3 has 16 residues. The V gene end was trimmed by 5 bases and the J gene end by 4 bases; junction bases not matched to a gene: 11. Per germline, CDR1 SGHNT and CDR2 YYREEE (reference sequence). Study-level findings and limits: In a later analysis, compared with equally common non-associated chains, HLA-associated beta chains were more expanded. When the data were analyzed later, several of the most significant clusters appeared to be linked to common viral pathogens.

With regard to this clone: Its antigen is unknown.

Primers: 60 Vbeta forward and 13 Jbeta reverse. Data came from immunoSEQ multiplex PCR; TCRdb stores just in-frame clones and leaves some out. The table includes about 90,000 clones, 78% detected once. The V gene is TRBV5-4, the J gene TRBJ2-3; 9 bases are shared with TRBD2. The sequencing sample was made of PBMCs. This sequence originates from a woman between 40 and 50 years old in good health and CMV-seropositive. The CDR3 sequence is CASRVGVAGVPDTQYF. The CDR3, as DNA: TGTGCCAGCAGAGTTGGGGTAGCGGGAGTTCCAGATACGCAGTATTTT.